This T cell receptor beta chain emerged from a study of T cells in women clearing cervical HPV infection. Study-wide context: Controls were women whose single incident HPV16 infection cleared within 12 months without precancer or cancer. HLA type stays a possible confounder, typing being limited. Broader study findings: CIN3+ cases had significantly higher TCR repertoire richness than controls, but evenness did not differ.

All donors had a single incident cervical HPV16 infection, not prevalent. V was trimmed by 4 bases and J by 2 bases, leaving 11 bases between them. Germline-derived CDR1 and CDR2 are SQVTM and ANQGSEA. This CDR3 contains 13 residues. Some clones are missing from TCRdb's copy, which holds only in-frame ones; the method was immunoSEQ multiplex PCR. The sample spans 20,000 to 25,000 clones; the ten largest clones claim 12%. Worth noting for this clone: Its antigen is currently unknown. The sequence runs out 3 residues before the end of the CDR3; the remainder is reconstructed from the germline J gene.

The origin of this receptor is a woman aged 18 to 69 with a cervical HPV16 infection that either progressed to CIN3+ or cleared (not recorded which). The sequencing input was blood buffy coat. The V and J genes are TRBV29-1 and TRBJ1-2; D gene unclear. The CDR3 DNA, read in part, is TGCAGCGTTGTCGTATCTGCGAACTATGGC. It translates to CSVVVSANYG. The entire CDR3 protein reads CSVVVSANYGYTF.